The 31 T cell receptor beta chains given below trace back to one sample, sequenced in a study of radiation and T cells in renal cell carcinoma. The time point here: blood 2 weeks post-SBRT. The treatment was: 15 Gy SBRT to primary tumor, nephrectomy 4 weeks later. TCRdb keeps only in-frame clones here, not all; method: immunoSEQ multiplex PCR. The sample yields 70,000 to 80,000 clones, 86% seen once. Specimen: blood, collected from a patient whose treatment included radiotherapy and nephrectomy. All receptors come from a woman in her 50s with renal cell carcinoma.

This clone has only one observation. This CDR3 is CASSEGSSGYEQYF. CDR3 sequence (DNA): TGTGCCAGCAGTGAAGGATCCAGCGGGTACGAGCAGTACTTC. The chain links TRBV25-1 to TRBJ2-7; possibly TRBD2 for D (6 bases). Germline-derived CDR1 and CDR2 are MGHDK and SYGVNS. The CDR3 extends over 14 amino acids. The V gene lost 2 bases and the J gene lost 4 bases, with 12 bases spanning the gap.

The CDR3 DNA reads as TGCGCCAGCAGCCGGCCCCGGACAACAAGCACAGATACGCAGTATTTT. Its translation is CASSRPRTTSTDTQYF. The chain employs TRBV4-3 and TRBJ2-3; the D gene is possibly TRBD1 (5 bases). The germline V gene has CDR1 LGHNA and CDR2 YSLEER. The V gene lost 4 bases and the J gene lost 0 bases, with 14 bases spanning the gap. The CDR3 runs 16 residues.

This sequence joins TRBV4-3 and TRBJ1-2; TRBD1 aligns across 8 bases. V lost 0 bases and J lost 4; bases outside the gene matches: 4. Germline V CDR1 and CDR2: LGHNA, YSLEER. The CDR3 totals 15 residues. This CDR3 is CASSQEVGQGYGYTF. In DNA, the CDR3 is TGCGCCAGCAGCCAAGAAGTCGGACAGGGCTATGGCTACACCTTC.

The chain carries TRBV5-1 and TRBJ2-5; possibly TRBD1 for D (6 bases). The CDR3 is 14 residues long. The germline V and J ends were trimmed by 4 bases and 2 bases, with 12 bases remaining between them. Per germline, CDR1 SGHRS and CDR2 YFSETQ. The chain's CDR3 is CASSRTDSQETQYF. The CDR3 nucleotides read TGCGCCAGCAGCCGGACGGACAGTCAAGAGACCCAGTACTTC. Full variable domain (remainder filled in from reference TRBV5-1 and TRBJ2-5): KAGVTQTPRYLIKTRGQQVTLSCSPISGHRSVSWYQQTPGQGLQFLFEYFSETQRNKGNFPGRFSGRQFSNSRSEMNVSTLELGDSALYLCASSRTDSQETQYFGPGTRLLVL.

The chain recombines TRBV19 with TRBJ2-7; 10 positions match TRBD2. This CDR3 comprises 14 residues. Trimming removed 5 bases from V and 4 bases from J; junction bases left unmatched: 5. Germline assignment: CDR1 LNHDA and CDR2 SQIVND (reference sequence). Written as DNA, the CDR3 is TGTGCCAGTAGTCTCCGGACTAGCGGTTACGAGCAGTACTTC. Translating it yields CASSLRTSGYEQYF.

The rearrangement uses TRBV6-5 and TRBJ1-4; tentative D call: TRBD1 (5 bases). The germline V gene has CDR1 MNHEY and CDR2 SVGAGI. The CDR3 is 16 residues long. V was shortened by 0 bases and J by 8 bases, with 16 bases between the two germline ends. CDR3 residues: CASSYSPTGGGEKLFF. The CDR3 DNA reads TGTGCCAGCAGTTACTCACCAACCGGGGGAGGGGAAAAACTGTTTTTT.

This sequence joins TRBV18 and TRBJ1-2, with D possibly TRBD1 on 5 matching bases. The germline V and J ends were trimmed by 3 bases and 6 bases, with 17 bases remaining between them. This CDR3 is built from 15 residues. Germline V gene data show CDR1 as KGHSH and CDR2 as LQKENI. The CDR3 sequence: CASSPSTGEAHGYTF. CDR3 DNA sequence: TGTGCCAGCTCACCGTCCACAGGAGAAGCGCATGGCTACACCTTC.

The V gene is TRBV4-2, the J gene TRBJ2-2; D remains unclear. Trimming cost V 4 bases and J 6 bases, with 9 bases left between them. CDR1 and CDR2 (germline): LGHNA, YNFKEQ. The CDR3 is 13 residues long. The CDR3 coding sequence is TGTGCCAGCAGCCCCTCGGAGCCCGGGGAGCTGTTTTTT. Encoded protein: CASSPSEPGELFF.

This chain joins TRBV4-2 and TRBJ1-5, with a possible D match to TRBD1 (6 bases). Trimming removed 0 bases at V and 6 bases at J, with 9 bases between. This CDR3 region has 14 residues. Germline CDR1 reads LGHNA; CDR2 reads YNFKEQ. The CDR3 protein is CASSQDWGAQPQHF. In nucleotides, the CDR3 is TGTGCCAGCAGCCAAGATTGGGGGGCTCAGCCCCAGCATTTT.

This clone was seen only once. The chain links TRBV28 to TRBJ2-3, with D perhaps matching TRBD2 (5 bases). CDR1 is MDHEN, CDR2 SYDVKM, per germline. The V and J ends lost 6 bases and 4 bases respectively, with 11 bases between them. The CDR3 sequence is 13 residues long. The CDR3 region is CASRTEVPDTQYF. The CDR3 nucleotides are TGTGCCAGCAGAACGGAGGTCCCAGATACGCAGTATTTT.

The chain links TRBV13 to TRBJ2-7; D is possibly TRBD1 (5 bases). The germline V and J ends were trimmed by 2 bases and 4 bases, with 12 bases remaining between them. Germline V gene sequence: CDR1 PRHDT, CDR2 FYEKMQ (reference sequence). There are 14 residues in the CDR3. This CDR3 reads CASSLSAGRYEQYF. Here the CDR3 DNA reads TGTGCCAGCAGCTTATCTGCAGGGCGGTACGAGCAGTACTTC.

The rearrangement links TRBV28 to TRBJ2-3; 11 bases fit TRBD2. V trimming: 6 bases; J trimming: 6 bases; junction bases outside the gene matches: 14. The CDR3 extends over 17 amino acids. Germline V gives CDR1 MDHEN, CDR2 SYDVKM. DNA of the CDR3: TGTGCCAGCAGCTATGCACTAGCGGGGGCCCGTGAGGATACGCAGTATTTT. It specifies CASSYALAGAREDTQYF.

The chain couples TRBV19 to TRBJ1-5; D unclear. The germline gives CDR1 LNHDA, CDR2 SQIVND (reference sequence). The CDR3 totals 17 residues. V lost 2 bases to trimming and J lost 3 bases, with 17 bases between them. CDR3 nucleotides: TGTGCCAGTAGTATAATGCGTGTGTGGCAGGACAATCAGCCCCAGCATTTT. Its protein is CASSIMRVWQDNQPQHF.

This clone appeared once. The V call is TRBV18, the J call TRBJ2-3; 7 bases agree with TRBD1. This CDR3 has 16 amino acids. CDR1 is KGHSH and CDR2 is LQKENI in the germline V gene. Trimming took 6 bases from V and 0 from J; bases not matched to a gene: 9. The CDR3 is CASSRDSFASTDTQYF. The CDR3 bases are TGTGCCAGCTCCCGGGACAGTTTTGCTAGCACAGATACGCAGTATTTT. Drawing the rest from reference TRBV18 and TRBJ2-3, the complete variable domain is NAGVMQNPRHLVRRRGQEARLRCSPMKGHSHVYWYRQLPEEGLKFMVYLQKENIIDESGMPKERFSAEFPKEGPSILRIQQVVRGDSAAYFCASSRDSFASTDTQYFGPGTRLTVL.

The V call is TRBV28, the J call TRBJ2-1; D is uncertain. Looked up from germline, CDR1 is MDHEN and CDR2 is SYDVKM. This CDR3 has 14 residues. Between the trimmed V and J ends, which lost 5 bases and 5 bases, there was a span of 13 bases. The CDR3, as DNA: TGTGCCAGCAGTCCCCGCCGGGCTCACAATGAGCAGTTCTTC. Translating gives CASSPRRAHNEQFF.

This chain joins TRBV5-1 and TRBJ2-1, with D perhaps TRBD1 (5 bases). Trimming left V 2 bases short and J 8 bases short, with 14 bases between. Germline assignment: CDR1 SGHRS and CDR2 YFSETQ. The CDR3 totals 14 residues. CDR3 loop: CASSLLGANYEQFF. DNA for the CDR3: TGCGCCAGCAGCTTACTTGGGGCCAACTATGAGCAGTTCTTC.

The V call is TRBV30, the J call TRBJ2-1; 7 bases map to TRBD2. CDR1 is GTSNPN and CDR2 is SVGIG in the germline V gene (reference sequence). This CDR3 spans 14 amino acids. The V gene end was trimmed by 7 bases and the J gene end by 7 bases; junction bases not matched to a gene: 13. CDR3 sequence: CASLRAGVRNEQFF. As DNA, the CDR3 is TGTGCCTCCCTAAGGGCGGGGGTCCGAAATGAGCAGTTCTTC.

The V and J genes are TRBV2 and TRBJ2-1; 10 bases match TRBD2. The germline V gene has CDR1 SNHLY and CDR2 FYNNEI. There are 17 residues in the CDR3. With V trimmed by 4 bases and J by 7 bases, 13 bases remained unmatched. The CDR3 region has the DNA TGTGCCAGCAGTGTATCCCGGCTAGCGGGAGTGAAAAATGAGCAGTTCTTC. Amino acid sequence: CASSVSRLAGVKNEQFF.

The rearrangement uses TRBV7-9 and TRBJ2-7; D is perhaps TRBD1 (6 bases). This CDR3 has 14 amino acids. Trimming stripped 1 base from V and 5 bases from J, with 12 bases between. Per germline, CDR1 SEHNR and CDR2 FQNEAQ (reference sequence). This chain's CDR3 is CASSLEVGGNEQYF. The CDR3 coding sequence is TGTGCCAGCAGCTTAGAAGTAGGGGGAAACGAGCAGTACTTC. Based on the CDR3 plus reference TRBV7-9 and TRBJ2-7, the full variable domain is DTGVSQNPRHKITKRGQNVTFRCDPISEHNRLYWYRQTLGQGPEFLTYFQNEAQLEKSRLLSDRFSAERPKGSFSTLEIQRTEQGDSAMYLCASSLEVGGNEQYFGPGTRLTVT.

V usage is TRBV2 and J usage is TRBJ1-1; D possibly corresponds to TRBD1 (5 bases). CDR1 is SNHLY, CDR2 FYNNEI, per germline. CDR3 size: 13 residues. V lost 5 bases and J 1 base, leaving 8 bases between the germline ends. CDR3 loop: CASSFQGNTEAFF. The DNA for the CDR3 is TGTGCCAGCAGTTTCCAGGGGAACACTGAAGCTTTCTTT.

This chain uses TRBV18 with TRBJ2-3, with D unresolved. Germline V CDR1 and CDR2: KGHSH, LQKENI. The V gene lost 8 bases and the J gene lost 3 bases, with 12 bases spanning the gap. The CDR3 spans 13 residues. The CDR3 nucleotides are TGTGCCAGCGAGTCTCCTGGGACAGATACGCAGTATTTT. Translated: CASESPGTDTQYF.

V and J are TRBV5-4 and TRBJ2-3; 7 bases align to TRBD1. After removal of 4 bases from V and 4 bases from J, the junction contained 3 bases not matched to a gene. From germline, CDR1 is SGHNT and CDR2 YYREEE (reference sequence). The CDR3 contains 13 residues. In DNA, the CDR3 is TGTGCCAGCAGCAGGACAGGTTCAGATACGCAGTATTTT. This gives the protein CASSRTGSDTQYF.

The chain combines TRBV9 with TRBJ2-7; D is perhaps TRBD1 (6 bases). Trimming took off 3 bases at V and 3 bases at J, with 10 bases between the two ends. CDR3 length: 13 amino acids. Germline CDR1 is SGDLS and CDR2 is YYNGEE. In DNA form, the CDR3 reads TGTGCCAGCAGCGCTGGGACAATCTACGAGCAGTACTTC. Translated, it gives CASSAGTIYEQYF.

The chain joins TRBV7-2 to TRBJ1-1, with D perhaps TRBD1 (5 bases). The CDR3 has 14 amino acids. Trimming left V 6 bases short and J 4 bases short, with 15 bases between. Germline V gene sequence: CDR1 SGHTA, CDR2 FQGNSA. CDR3 sequence: CASRFTGSRTEAFF. The CDR3 nucleotides read TGTGCCAGCAGATTTACAGGTAGTCGCACTGAAGCTTTCTTT.

The chain carries TRBV7-2 and TRBJ2-7; the D is unclear. CDR1 and CDR2 from the germline V gene are SGHTA and FQGNSA. The V end lost 0 bases, the J end lost 7 bases, and 4 bases lay between the germline ends. The CDR3 is 11 residues long. This CDR3 reads CASSLAGEQYF. The CDR3 DNA reads as TGTGCCAGCAGCTTAGCGGGTGAGCAGTACTTC.

The chain joins TRBV28 to TRBJ1-3; TRBD1 matches 7 bases. Germline V lookup: CDR1 MDHEN, CDR2 SYDVKM. V lost 4 bases, J lost 1 base, and 1 base stayed unmatched. This CDR3 spans 14 amino acids. Here the CDR3 reads CASSSTGSGNTIYF. The DNA of the CDR3 is TGTGCCAGCAGTTCGACAGGGTCTGGAAACACCATATATTTT.

In DNA, the CDR3 is TGTGCCACCAGCAGAAAGTGGGAGACCCAGTACTTC. Translated: CATSRKWETQYF. This rearrangement joins TRBV15 to TRBJ2-5; D is ambiguous. The V gene's germline CDR1 is LNHNV and CDR2 YYDKDF (reference sequence). The V and J ends lost 2 bases and 5 bases respectively, with 6 bases between them. This CDR3 region has 12 residues.

Points on this clone: One junction end disagrees with the germline gene, perhaps due to a read error. The V gene is TRBV4-3, the J gene TRBJ2-2; TRBD2 might be the D (5 bases). The CDR3 totals 16 residues. Germline V CDR1 and CDR2: LGHNA, YSLEER. CDR3 protein: CAGSQDLAAGTGELFF. CDR3 DNA: TGCGCCGGCAGCCAAGATTTAGCCGCGGGCACCGGGGAGCTGTTTTTT.

J is TRBJ2-6 and V is TRBV5-4; the match to TRBD2 covers 13 bases. Germline loops: CDR1 SGHNT, CDR2 YYREEE (reference sequence). The CDR3 length is 18 residues. Trimming cost V 7 bases and J 1 base; bases outside gene matches: 8. The CDR3 reads CASLTPGLAGSGANVLTF. The CDR3 nucleotides are TGTGCCAGCCTAACGCCGGGACTAGCGGGATCTGGGGCCAACGTCCTGACTTTC.

CDR3 sequence (DNA): TGTGCCAGCAGCTTGCCTAACAGGGATCCTGAAGCTTTCTTT. It specifies CASSLPNRDPEAFF. The chain is built from TRBV5-4 and TRBJ1-1; D is perhaps TRBD1 (6 bases). The CDR3 has 14 amino acids. The germline V gene has CDR1 SGHNT and CDR2 YYREEE (reference sequence). V shed 1 base and J shed 6 bases, with 13 bases lying between them. The full variable domain, rest sourced from reference TRBV5-4 and TRBJ1-1, is ETGVTQSPTHLIKTRGQQVTLRCSSQSGHNTVSWYQQALGQGPQFIFQYYREEENGRGNFPPRFSGLQFPNYSSELNVNALELDDSALYLCASSLPNRDPEAFFGQGTRLTVV.

The chain links TRBV9 to TRBJ2-3; no clear D. Trimming stripped 0 bases from V and 6 bases from J, with 11 bases between. This CDR3 is built from 14 residues. Germline loops: CDR1 SGDLS, CDR2 YYNGEE. The CDR3 DNA reads as TGTGCCAGCAGCGTAGAGGCTTCCAGGGATACGCAGTATTTT. It yields the protein CASSVEASRDTQYF.